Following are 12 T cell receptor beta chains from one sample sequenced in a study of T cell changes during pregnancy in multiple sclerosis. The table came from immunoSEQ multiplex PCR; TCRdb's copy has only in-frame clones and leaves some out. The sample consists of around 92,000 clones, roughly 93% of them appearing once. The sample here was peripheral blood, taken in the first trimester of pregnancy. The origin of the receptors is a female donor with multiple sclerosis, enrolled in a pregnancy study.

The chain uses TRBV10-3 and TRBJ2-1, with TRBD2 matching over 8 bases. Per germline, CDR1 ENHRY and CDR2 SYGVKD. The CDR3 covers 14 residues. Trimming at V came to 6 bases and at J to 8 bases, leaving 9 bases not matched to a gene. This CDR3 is CAISVGGLGHEQFF. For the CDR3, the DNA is TGTGCCATCAGCGTGGGGGGACTAGGGCATGAGCAGTTCTTC.

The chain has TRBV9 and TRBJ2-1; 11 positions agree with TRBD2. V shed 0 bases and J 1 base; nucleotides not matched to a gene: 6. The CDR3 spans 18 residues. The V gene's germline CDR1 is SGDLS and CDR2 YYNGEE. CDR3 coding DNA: TGTGCCAGCAGCGTAGGTAGCGGGGGGGCCATATCCTACAATGAGCAGTTCTTC. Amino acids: CASSVGSGGAISYNEQFF. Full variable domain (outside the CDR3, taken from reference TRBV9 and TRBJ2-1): DSGVTQTPKHLITATGQRVTLRCSPRSGDLSVYWYQQSLDQGLQFLIQYYNGEERAKGNILERFSAQQFPDLHSELNLSSLELGDSALYFCASSVGSGGAISYNEQFFGPGTRLTVL.

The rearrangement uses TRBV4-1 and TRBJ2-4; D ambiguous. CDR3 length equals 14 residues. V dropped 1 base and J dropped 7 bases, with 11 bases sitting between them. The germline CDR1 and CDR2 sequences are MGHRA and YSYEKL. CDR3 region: CASSQALFWNIQYF. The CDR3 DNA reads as TGCGCCAGCAGCCAAGCACTATTCTGGAACATTCAGTACTTC.

CDR3 DNA sequence: TGTGCCAGCAATCAGGGCTACGAGCAGTACTTC. This translates into CASNQGYEQYF. The chain is built from TRBV6-5 and TRBJ2-7; TRBD1 is a possible D gene (5 bases). V was clipped by 7 bases and J by 3 bases, with 7 bases between them. The CDR3 covers 11 residues. Germline-derived CDR1 and CDR2 are MNHEY and SVGAGI.

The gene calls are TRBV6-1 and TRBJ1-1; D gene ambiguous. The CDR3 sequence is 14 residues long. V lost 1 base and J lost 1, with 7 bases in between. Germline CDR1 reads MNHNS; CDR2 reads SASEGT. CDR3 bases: TGTGCCAGCAGTGAAGGAGCGGAGAACACTGAAGCTTTCTTT. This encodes CASSEGAENTEAFF.

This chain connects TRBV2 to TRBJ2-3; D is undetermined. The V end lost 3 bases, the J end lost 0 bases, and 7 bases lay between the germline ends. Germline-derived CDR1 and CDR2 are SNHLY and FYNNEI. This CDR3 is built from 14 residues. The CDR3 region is CASSETTSTDTQYF. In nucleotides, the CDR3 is TGTGCCAGCAGTGAGACAACTAGCACAGATACGCAGTATTTT.

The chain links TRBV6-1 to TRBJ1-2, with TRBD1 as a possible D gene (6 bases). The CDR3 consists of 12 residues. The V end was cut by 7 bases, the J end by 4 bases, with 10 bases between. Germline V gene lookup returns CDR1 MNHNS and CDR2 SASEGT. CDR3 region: CASTVGGYGYTF. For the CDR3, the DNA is TGTGCCAGCACCGTAGGGGGCTATGGCTACACCTTC.

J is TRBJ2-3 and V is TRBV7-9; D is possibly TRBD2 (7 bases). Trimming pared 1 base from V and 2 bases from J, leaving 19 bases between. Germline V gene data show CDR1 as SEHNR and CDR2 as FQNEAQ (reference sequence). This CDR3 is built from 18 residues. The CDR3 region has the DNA TGTGCCAGCAGCTTAGGGCCCGCGGGGGCGATTTTCACAGATACGCAGTATTTT. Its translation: CASSLGPAGAIFTDTQYF.

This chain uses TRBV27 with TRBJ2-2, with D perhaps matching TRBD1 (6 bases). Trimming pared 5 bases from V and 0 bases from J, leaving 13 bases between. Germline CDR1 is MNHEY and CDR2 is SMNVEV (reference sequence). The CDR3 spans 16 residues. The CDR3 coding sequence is TGTGCCAGCAGTGCCCAGACAGGTGCGAACACCGGGGAGCTGTTTTTT. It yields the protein CASSAQTGANTGELFF.

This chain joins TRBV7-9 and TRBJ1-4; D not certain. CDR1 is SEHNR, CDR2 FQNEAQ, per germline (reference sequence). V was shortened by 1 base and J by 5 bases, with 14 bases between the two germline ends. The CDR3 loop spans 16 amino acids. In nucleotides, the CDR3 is TGTGCCAGCAGCTTAGAAGCTCGTGGGAGGAATGAAAAACTGTTTTTT. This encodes CASSLEARGRNEKLFF.

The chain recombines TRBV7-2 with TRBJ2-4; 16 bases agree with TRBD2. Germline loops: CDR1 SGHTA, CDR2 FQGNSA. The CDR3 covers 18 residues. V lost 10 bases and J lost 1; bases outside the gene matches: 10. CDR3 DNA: TGTGCCACCGAGGGGACTAGCGGGGGGGCGGTGGCCAAAAACATTCAGTACTTC. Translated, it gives CATEGTSGGAVAKNIQYF.

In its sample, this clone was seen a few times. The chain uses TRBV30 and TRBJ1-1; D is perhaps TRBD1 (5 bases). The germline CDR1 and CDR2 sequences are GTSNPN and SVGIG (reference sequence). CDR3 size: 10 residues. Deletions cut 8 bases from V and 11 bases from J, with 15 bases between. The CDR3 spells CASEGAWAFF. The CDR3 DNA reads TGTGCCAGTGAAGGGGCCTGGGCTTTCTTT.